The rows below give T cell receptor beta chains drawn from one sample of a study of human thymus T cells. The method was immunoSEQ multiplex PCR; TCRdb's version includes in-frame clones alone and lacks a portion of them. The table includes some 130,000 clones, just under 95% detected once. The sequenced material came from thymus tissue. The receptor source for this set is a boy under two years old with a congenital heart defect but otherwise immunologically healthy. Each CDR3 is given with its conserved first and last residue. Each record gives: D gene, J gene, clone size, V gene, CDR3 DNA, CDR3 protein. D genes are given only for firm matches. Size is stated for part of the rows, as once, few or many counts, or as a class when the clone is expanded.

d_gene: -
j_gene: TRBJ2-7
abundance: -
v_gene: TRBV28
CDR3nt: TGTGCCAGCAGTCCCAAGAGCGAGCAGTACTTC
CDR3aa: CASSPKSEQYF

d_gene: -
j_gene: TRBJ2-5
abundance: -
v_gene: TRBV6-1
CDR3nt: TGTGCCAGCAGTGAATTAGGGGGTGCGGGGGATTACGAGACCCAGTACTTC
CDR3aa: CASSELGGAGDYETQYF

d_gene: TRBD1
j_gene: TRBJ1-2
abundance: -
v_gene: TRBV30
CDR3nt: TGTGCCTGGAGGGACAGGGGCCAAGACACCAACTATGGCTACACCTTC
CDR3aa: CAWRDRGQDTNYGYTF

d_gene: -
j_gene: TRBJ1-1
abundance: -
v_gene: TRBV27
CDR3nt: TGTGCCAGCAGTTACACAGCTCATCCGGGGCCCGAAGCTTTCTTT
CDR3aa: CASSYTAHPGPEAFF

d_gene: -
j_gene: TRBJ1-2
abundance: once
v_gene: TRBV4-1
CDR3nt: TGCGCCAGCAGCCAATCTCTACAGGGTGGCTATGGCTACACCTTC
CDR3aa: CASSQSLQGGYGYTF

d_gene: -
j_gene: TRBJ1-2
abundance: -
v_gene: TRBV28
CDR3nt: TGTGCCAGCCTCAAGGAGGGGAACTATGGCTACACCTTC
CDR3aa: CASLKEGNYGYTF

d_gene: -
j_gene: TRBJ1-2
abundance: -
v_gene: TRBV6-4
CDR3nt: TGTGCCAGCAGTGAACGGGGCCCCTTC
CDR3aa: CASSERGPF

d_gene: -
j_gene: TRBJ2-2
abundance: -
v_gene: TRBV11-2
CDR3nt: TGTGCCAGCAGCTTCTCGAACACCGGGGAGCTGTTTTTT
CDR3aa: CASSFSNTGELFF

d_gene: -
j_gene: TRBJ2-1
abundance: -
v_gene: TRBV28
CDR3nt: TGTGCCAGCAGTTTCGCAGGACCGACCTACAATGAGCAGTTCTTC
CDR3aa: CASSFAGPTYNEQFF

d_gene: TRBD1
j_gene: TRBJ1-6
abundance: -
v_gene: TRBV10-1
CDR3nt: TGCGCCAGCATTCCCTGCAGGGGGTCTAATTCACCCCTCCACTTT
CDR3aa: CASIPCRGSNSPLHF

d_gene: -
j_gene: TRBJ1-2
abundance: -
v_gene: TRBV19
CDR3nt: TGTGCCAGTACCCCGGGAGAGGGCGGTAACTATGGCTACACCTTC
CDR3aa: CASTPGEGGNYGYTF

d_gene: TRBD1
j_gene: TRBJ1-2
abundance: -
v_gene: TRBV27
CDR3nt: TGTGCCAGCAGTGAAGGGACAGACACGCGCCTGTACTATGGCTACACCTTC
CDR3aa: CASSEGTDTRLYYGYTF

d_gene: TRBD1
j_gene: TRBJ2-7
abundance: once
v_gene: TRBV6-1
CDR3nt: TGTGCCAGCAGTGAACCACCGGGACAGGGCCCCTCAGGTTACTTC
CDR3aa: CASSEPPGQGPSGYF

d_gene: -
j_gene: TRBJ2-5
abundance: -
v_gene: TRBV18
CDR3nt: TGTGCCAGCTCAACGGGAGATGCGGAGACCCAGTACTTC
CDR3aa: CASSTGDAETQYF

d_gene: -
j_gene: TRBJ1-3
abundance: -
v_gene: TRBV28
CDR3nt: TGTGCCAGCAGTTTTAAGGATGAGAGATTAGCTGGAAACACCATATATTTT
CDR3aa: CASSFKDERLAGNTIYF

d_gene: TRBD2
j_gene: TRBJ2-7
abundance: -
v_gene: TRBV28
CDR3nt: TGTGCCAGCAGTTTCCTTACGACTAGCGGGGGTCCCTCCTACGAGCAGTACTTC
CDR3aa: CASSFLTTSGGPSYEQYF

d_gene: -
j_gene: TRBJ1-2
abundance: -
v_gene: TRBV4-3
CDR3nt: TGCGCCAGCAGCCACGCCCCCTCTTACTATGGCTACACCTTC
CDR3aa: CASSHAPSYYGYTF

d_gene: -
j_gene: TRBJ1-1
abundance: -
v_gene: TRBV25-1
CDR3nt: TGTGCCAGCAGTGATCCAGGGCGGAGGGACACTGAAGCTTTCTTT
CDR3aa: CASSDPGRRDTEAFF

d_gene: TRBD1
j_gene: TRBJ2-7
abundance: -
v_gene: TRBV7-9
CDR3nt: TGTGCCAGCAGCTTCTGGGACAGGGCCTACGAGCAGTACTTC
CDR3aa: CASSFWDRAYEQYF

d_gene: -
j_gene: TRBJ1-6
abundance: -
v_gene: TRBV30
CDR3nt: TGTGCCTGGGGACAGACCCAGAGTTCACCCCTCCACTTT
CDR3aa: CAWGQTQSSPLHF

d_gene: TRBD1
j_gene: TRBJ1-1
abundance: -
v_gene: TRBV15
CDR3nt: TGTGCCACCAGCAGAGTCCCCCGGACAGGGGGCACTGAAGCTTTCTTT
CDR3aa: CATSRVPRTGGTEAFF

d_gene: -
j_gene: TRBJ1-6
abundance: -
v_gene: TRBV19
CDR3nt: TGTGCCAGCCTCTCCTCCTATAATTCACCCCTCCACTTT
CDR3aa: CASLSSYNSPLHF

d_gene: -
j_gene: TRBJ2-2
abundance: -
v_gene: TRBV7-2
CDR3nt: TGTGCCAGCAGCTTAGCTGCCGGGGAGCTGTTTTTT
CDR3aa: CASSLAAGELFF

d_gene: -
j_gene: TRBJ1-1
abundance: -
v_gene: TRBV19
CDR3nt: TGTGCCAGTAAGGGGACACTGAACACTGAAGCTTTCTTT
CDR3aa: CASKGTLNTEAFF

d_gene: TRBD2
j_gene: TRBJ2-2
abundance: -
v_gene: TRBV11-2
CDR3nt: TGTGCCAGCAGCGCCCGGTCTGCGGGAGGCGGGGAGCTGTTTTTT
CDR3aa: CASSARSAGGGELFF

d_gene: -
j_gene: TRBJ1-4
abundance: -
v_gene: TRBV11-2
CDR3nt: TGTGCCAGCAGCCCCAGACAGCGGCCTAATGAAAAACTGTTTTTT
CDR3aa: CASSPRQRPNEKLFF

d_gene: TRBD2
j_gene: TRBJ2-1
abundance: -
v_gene: TRBV4-3
CDR3nt: TGCGCCAGCAGCCAAGATAAGCTAGCGGGGTGGTACAATGAGCAGTTCTTC
CDR3aa: CASSQDKLAGWYNEQFF

d_gene: TRBD1
j_gene: TRBJ1-3
abundance: -
v_gene: TRBV5-1
CDR3nt: TGCGCCAGCAGCTTGGGGACAGGGCCCATCTCTGGAAACACCATATATTTT
CDR3aa: CASSLGTGPISGNTIYF

d_gene: -
j_gene: TRBJ1-1
abundance: -
v_gene: TRBV28
CDR3nt: TGTGCCAGCAGTCAGGTGCATGAAGCTTTCTTT
CDR3aa: CASSQVHEAFF

d_gene: -
j_gene: TRBJ2-3
abundance: -
v_gene: TRBV7-2
CDR3nt: TGTGCCAGCAGCTTAGACTCGGTGGGGCATACGCAGTATTTT
CDR3aa: CASSLDSVGHTQYF

d_gene: -
j_gene: TRBJ1-4
abundance: -
v_gene: TRBV30
CDR3nt: TGTGCCTGGAGCGAGGACAGCAATGAAAAACTGTTTTTT
CDR3aa: CAWSEDSNEKLFF

d_gene: -
j_gene: TRBJ2-5
abundance: -
v_gene: TRBV7-6
CDR3nt: TGTGCCAGCAGCGACACAAAGGCGAAGGAGACCCAGTACTTC
CDR3aa: CASSDTKAKETQYF

d_gene: TRBD1
j_gene: TRBJ1-2
abundance: once
v_gene: TRBV10-3
CDR3nt: TGTGCCTCCCGAACAGGGGGCTCCTCCTATGGCTACACCTTC
CDR3aa: CASRTGGSSYGYTF

d_gene: -
j_gene: TRBJ1-2
abundance: -
v_gene: TRBV2
CDR3nt: TGTGCCAGCAGTGACAGGGGCTATGGCTACACCTTC
CDR3aa: CASSDRGYGYTF

d_gene: -
j_gene: TRBJ1-2
abundance: -
v_gene: TRBV6-5
CDR3nt: TGTGCCAGCAGTTACGGGGGGAACTATGGCTACACCTTC
CDR3aa: CASSYGGNYGYTF

d_gene: -
j_gene: TRBJ2-5
abundance: once
v_gene: TRBV4-1
CDR3nt: TGCGCCAGCAGCCAAGTCCCCGCTAGCCCCCAAGAGACCCAGTACTTC
CDR3aa: CASSQVPASPQETQYF

d_gene: -
j_gene: TRBJ1-4
abundance: -
v_gene: TRBV28
CDR3nt: TGTGCCAGCAGTTTATTTGATTCCAGGGATGGTGAAAAACTGTTTTTT
CDR3aa: CASSLFDSRDGEKLFF

d_gene: -
j_gene: TRBJ2-7
abundance: -
v_gene: TRBV10-3
CDR3nt: TGTGCCATCAGTGGGACCCTAGGTCGCGAGCAGTACTTC
CDR3aa: CAISGTLGREQYF

d_gene: TRBD1
j_gene: TRBJ1-2
abundance: -
v_gene: TRBV4-1
CDR3nt: TGCGCCAGCAGCCAAGATCGAGGGACAGGGGGCGTTGGGAACCCCGATGGCTACACCTTC
CDR3aa: CASSQDRGTGGVGNPDGYTF

d_gene: -
j_gene: TRBJ1-5
abundance: -
v_gene: TRBV28
CDR3nt: TGTGCCAGCAGTTTCTGCCCCAGACAGTTGCCCCTAAATGGCAATCAGCCCCAGCATTTT
CDR3aa: CASSFCPRQLPLNGNQPQHF

d_gene: -
j_gene: TRBJ2-1
abundance: -
v_gene: TRBV12-5
CDR3nt: TGTGCTAGTGGTTTGGTACCTGGGGCCCACAATGAGCAGTTCTTC
CDR3aa: CASGLVPGAHNEQFF

d_gene: TRBD2
j_gene: TRBJ2-1
abundance: once
v_gene: TRBV5-1
CDR3nt: TGCGCCAGCAGCTTGGCCCCTGGTAGCGGGGGGAGGAATGAGCAGTTCTTC
CDR3aa: CASSLAPGSGGRNEQFF

d_gene: -
j_gene: TRBJ2-7
abundance: -
v_gene: TRBV6-1
CDR3nt: TGTGCCAGCGCGTTGGGATCCTACGAGCAGTACTTC
CDR3aa: CASALGSYEQYF

d_gene: -
j_gene: TRBJ2-3
abundance: -
v_gene: TRBV19
CDR3nt: TGTGCCAGTAGTATCCGAGCTGACACAGATACGCAGTATTTT
CDR3aa: CASSIRADTDTQYF

d_gene: -
j_gene: TRBJ2-5
abundance: -
v_gene: TRBV30
CDR3nt: TGTGCCTGGAGTCCTCCGCCGCTCCAAGAGACCCAGTACTTC
CDR3aa: CAWSPPPLQETQYF

d_gene: TRBD1
j_gene: TRBJ2-7
abundance: once
v_gene: TRBV11-2
CDR3nt: TGTGCCAGCAGCTGCGGACAGGCCTGGGGTGACGAGCAGTACTTC
CDR3aa: CASSCGQAWGDEQYF

d_gene: -
j_gene: TRBJ2-3
abundance: -
v_gene: TRBV13
CDR3nt: TGTGCCAGCAGCGTTACAGGGTGGGCAGATACGCAGTATTTT
CDR3aa: CASSVTGWADTQYF

d_gene: -
j_gene: TRBJ1-1
abundance: -
v_gene: TRBV12-5
CDR3nt: TGTGCTAGTGCCCCCTGGGTAGGGCCCAAGAACACTGAAGCTTTCTTT
CDR3aa: CASAPWVGPKNTEAFF

d_gene: -
j_gene: TRBJ1-1
abundance: -
v_gene: TRBV30
CDR3nt: TGTGCCTGGAGTGGTTTTCTGAACACTGAAGCTTTCTTT
CDR3aa: CAWSGFLNTEAFF

d_gene: -
j_gene: TRBJ2-1
abundance: -
v_gene: TRBV7-9
CDR3nt: TGTGCCAGCAGCTCACGCTACAATGAGCAGTTCTTC
CDR3aa: CASSSRYNEQFF

d_gene: TRBD1
j_gene: TRBJ1-4
abundance: -
v_gene: TRBV2
CDR3nt: TGTGCCAGCAGTGAGCAGGGACAGAGTAATGAAAAACTGTTTTTT
CDR3aa: CASSEQGQSNEKLFF

d_gene: -
j_gene: TRBJ2-2
abundance: -
v_gene: TRBV10-2
CDR3nt: TGCGCCAGCAGCCTCGGGTTTGGCCGGGATGACACCGGGGAGCTGTTTTTT
CDR3aa: CASSLGFGRDDTGELFF

d_gene: -
j_gene: TRBJ2-1
abundance: -
v_gene: TRBV2
CDR3nt: TGTGCCAGCAGTGAAGAGTTCGGCAATGAGCAGTTCTTC
CDR3aa: CASSEEFGNEQFF